A selection of T cell receptor beta chains follows, all from one sample in a study of blood T cell repertoires in COVID-19. Sequencing used immunoSEQ multiplex PCR; TCRdb keeps in-frame clones, though not all of them. Among 180,000 or so clones listed, around 86% were seen once. The source material was peripheral blood. These receptors all come from a woman at least 80 years old in a cohort sampled during active or convalescent COVID-19. CDR3s include the opening cysteine and the closing phenylalanine or tryptophan. The D gene is left open where the match is weak. The listing skips clone size in some rows; elsewhere it reads once, few, many or a size class.

D: TRBD1
size: NA
J: TRBJ2-7
V: TRBV19
CDR3: CASSISRDSYEQYF
DNA: TGTGCCAGTAGTATTTCTCGGGACAGCTACGAGCAGTACTTC

D: NA
size: NA
J: TRBJ1-5
V: TRBV18
CDR3: CASSPGTGHLPQHF
DNA: TGTGCCAGCTCACCAGGCACAGGTCACTTACCCCAGCATTTT

D: NA
size: NA
J: TRBJ1-1
V: TRBV27
CDR3: CASSPQFMNTEAFF
DNA: TGTGCCAGCAGTCCTCAGTTCATGAACACTGAAGCTTTCTTT

D: NA
size: NA
J: TRBJ1-2
V: TRBV6-2/TRBV6-3
CDR3: CASSYTGGYTF
DNA: TGTGCCAGCAGTTACACAGGGGGCTACACCTTC

D: NA
size: NA
J: TRBJ1-5
V: TRBV24-1
CDR3: CATSDPRDTRNQPQHF
DNA: TGTGCCACCAGTGATCCCCGGGACACACGAAATCAGCCCCAGCATTTT

D: TRBD2
size: NA
J: TRBJ2-5
V: TRBV27
CDR3: CASSTLGVTSGSLETQYF
DNA: TGTGCCAGCAGTACCCTAGGAGTCACTAGCGGGAGTCTGGAGACCCAGTACTTC

D: TRBD1
size: NA
J: TRBJ2-7
V: TRBV10-1
CDR3: CASSGTVGGHEQYF
DNA: TGCGCCAGCAGCGGGACAGTCGGTGGCCACGAGCAGTACTTC

D: TRBD1
size: NA
J: TRBJ2-1
V: TRBV24-1
CDR3: CATSDRGQGVIDEQFF
DNA: TGTGCCACCAGTGACCGCGGACAGGGGGTTATAGATGAGCAGTTCTTC

D: NA
size: NA
J: TRBJ2-1
V: TRBV20-1
CDR3: CSISEQFF
DNA: TGCAGCATAAGCGAGCAGTTCTTC

D: TRBD1
size: few
J: TRBJ2-1
V: TRBV4-1
CDR3: CASSRTWSDRDTYNEQFF
DNA: TGCGCCAGCAGCCGCACCTGGTCTGACAGGGACACCTACAATGAGCAGTTCTTC

D: NA
size: NA
J: TRBJ1-6
V: TRBV6-6
CDR3: CASSDRLNNSPLHF
DNA: TGTGCCAGCAGTGACAGACTTAATAATTCACCCCTCCACTTT

D: TRBD1
size: NA
J: TRBJ2-7
V: TRBV5-8
CDR3: CASSFGQGRNEQYF
DNA: TGTGCCAGCAGCTTCGGACAGGGGAGAAACGAGCAGTACTTC

D: TRBD1
size: NA
J: TRBJ2-7
V: TRBV7-9
CDR3: CASSSNRGRLYEQYF
DNA: TGTGCCAGCAGCTCCAACAGGGGGCGCTTATACGAGCAGTACTTC

D: TRBD2
size: NA
J: TRBJ2-1
V: TRBV3-1/TRBV3-2
CDR3: CASSQFSGANNEQFF
DNA: TGTGCCAGCAGCCAATTTAGCGGGGCGAACAATGAGCAGTTCTTC

D: TRBD2
size: NA
J: TRBJ2-1
V: TRBV5-1
CDR3: CASSSSGVGKNEQFF
DNA: TGCGCCAGCAGCTCGAGCGGGGTGGGGAAAAATGAGCAGTTCTTC